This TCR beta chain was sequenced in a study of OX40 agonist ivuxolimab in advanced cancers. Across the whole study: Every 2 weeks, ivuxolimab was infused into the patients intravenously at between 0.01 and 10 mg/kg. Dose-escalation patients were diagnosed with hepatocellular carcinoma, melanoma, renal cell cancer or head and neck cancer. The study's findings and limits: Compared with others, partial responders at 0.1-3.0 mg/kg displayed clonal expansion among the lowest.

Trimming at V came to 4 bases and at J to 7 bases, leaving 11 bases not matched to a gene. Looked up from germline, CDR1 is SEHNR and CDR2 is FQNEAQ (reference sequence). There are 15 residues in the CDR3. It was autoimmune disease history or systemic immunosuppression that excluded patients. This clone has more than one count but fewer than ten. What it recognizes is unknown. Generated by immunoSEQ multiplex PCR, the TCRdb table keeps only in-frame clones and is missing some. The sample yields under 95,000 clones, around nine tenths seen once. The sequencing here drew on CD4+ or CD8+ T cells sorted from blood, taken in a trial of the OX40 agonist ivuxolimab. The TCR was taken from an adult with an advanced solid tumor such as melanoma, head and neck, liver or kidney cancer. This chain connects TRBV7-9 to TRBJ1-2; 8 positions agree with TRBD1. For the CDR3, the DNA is TGTGCCAGCAGCTATGGGGACAGGCGCCAGGGTGGCTACACCTTC. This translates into CASSYGDRRQGGYTF.